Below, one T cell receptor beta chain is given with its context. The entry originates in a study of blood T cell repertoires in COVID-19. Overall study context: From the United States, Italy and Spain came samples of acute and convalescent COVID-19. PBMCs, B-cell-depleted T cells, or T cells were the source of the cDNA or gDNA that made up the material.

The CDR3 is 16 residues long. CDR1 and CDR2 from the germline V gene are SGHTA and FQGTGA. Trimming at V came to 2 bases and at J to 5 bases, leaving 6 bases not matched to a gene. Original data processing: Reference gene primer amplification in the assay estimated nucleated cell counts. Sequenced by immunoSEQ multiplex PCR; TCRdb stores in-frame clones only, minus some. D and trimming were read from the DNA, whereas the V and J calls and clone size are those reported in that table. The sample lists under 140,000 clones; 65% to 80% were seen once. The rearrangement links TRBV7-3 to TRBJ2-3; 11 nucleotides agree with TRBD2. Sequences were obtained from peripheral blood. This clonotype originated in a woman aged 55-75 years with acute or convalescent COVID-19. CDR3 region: CASSLVSGGAKDTQYF. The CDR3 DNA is TGTGCCAGCAGCTTAGTTAGCGGGGGGGCCAAAGATACGCAGTATTTT.